Listed below are T cell receptor beta chains from one sample, sequenced in a study of identifying expanded T cells in peripheral blood. Sequencing was performed with immunoSEQ multiplex PCR; in TCRdb, only in-frame clones are kept and a portion is missing. The table shows about 90,000 clones, with around 90% occurring only once. Sequencing was performed on blood. The source is a person between 18 and 70 years old in good health. The CDR3 runs from the conserved cysteine through the conserved F or W. A D gene is named only where the DNA matches it firmly. Only some rows state a clone size, as once, few, many or a class for expanded clones.

>-|-|TRBV19|TRBJ2-1
CASSIEQQGRKFF
TGTGCCAGTAGTATAGAACAACAGGGTAGGAAGTTCTTC
>-|TRBD2|TRBV5-5|TRBJ2-7
CASSFREGTYEQYF
TGTGCCAGCAGCTTCAGGGAGGGAACCTACGAGCAGTACTTC
>-|TRBD2|TRBV7-3|TRBJ2-2
CASSLAGVSTGELFF
TGTGCCAGCAGCCTAGCGGGAGTTTCAACCGGGGAGCTGTTTTTT
>-|TRBD1|TRBV5-1|TRBJ1-4
CASSSGQGSEKLFF
TGCGCCAGCAGCTCGGGACAGGGGAGTGAAAAACTGTTTTTT
>once|TRBD1|TRBV7-2|TRBJ1-2
CASSLALTGEDGYTF
TGTGCCAGCAGCTTAGCCTTGACAGGGGAGGATGGCTACACCTTC
>-|-|TRBV30|TRBJ1-2
CAWTDGNGYTF
TGTGCCTGGACGGACGGGAATGGCTACACCTTC
>-|TRBD2|TRBV5-1|TRBJ2-7
CASSLAGGHSYEQYF
TGCGCCAGCAGTCTAGCGGGGGGGCACTCCTACGAGCAGTACTTC
>-|-|TRBV5-4|TRBJ1-2
CASRGIGSKNYGYTF
TGTGCCAGCAGAGGGATAGGGTCAAAAAACTATGGCTACACCTTC
>-|-|TRBV19|TRBJ2-2
CASIQLPGHPSGELFF
TGTGCCAGTATACAACTTCCGGGACACCCCAGCGGGGAGCTGTTTTTT
>-|-|TRBV7-2|TRBJ1-1
CASSQIRNTEAFF
TGTGCCAGCAGCCAAATTCGGAACACTGAAGCTTTCTTT
>-|-|TRBV5-1|TRBJ2-1
CASSPGPGATEQFF
TGCGCCAGCAGCCCGGGCCCGGGCGCCACTGAGCAGTTCTTC
>-|-|TRBV5-4|TRBJ2-2
CASTPGGITAGELFF
TGTGCCAGCACCCCTGGGGGGATTACGGCCGGGGAGCTGTTTTTT
>-|TRBD1|TRBV6-6|TRBJ1-1
CASSQRAGGLGTEAFF
TGTGCCAGCAGCCAACGGGCAGGGGGCTTGGGGACTGAAGCTTTCTTT
>-|-|TRBV18|TRBJ1-6
CASSLQGENNSPLHF
TGTGCCAGCTCTCTCCAGGGTGAAAATAATTCACCCCTCCACTTT
>-|TRBD2|TRBV5-8|TRBJ2-1
CASSKTSGRSYNEQFF
TGTGCCAGCAGCAAGACTAGCGGGAGATCCTACAATGAGCAGTTCTTC
>-|-|TRBV28|TRBJ1-3
CASSKTARSGNTIYF
TGTGCCAGCAGCAAGACAGCTCGTTCTGGAAACACCATATATTTT
>-|TRBD2|TRBV9|TRBJ2-3
CASSVAHGTIHTQYF
TGTGCCAGCAGCGTAGCTCATGGGACTATTCATACGCAGTATTTT
>-|TRBD1|TRBV2|TRBJ2-2
CASSRTGAEGTGELFF
TGTGCCAGCAGTCGAACAGGGGCGGAAGGCACCGGGGAGCTGTTTTTT
>-|-|TRBV28|TRBJ1-2
CASSFGAYGYTF
TGTGCCAGCAGTTTTGGGGCCTATGGCTACACCTTC
>-|-|TRBV29-1|TRBJ1-1
CSVGRGATEAFF
TGCAGCGTTGGTAGGGGAGCCACTGAAGCTTTCTTT
>-|-|TRBV10-3|TRBJ2-5
CAISVFGGLRRETQYF
TGTGCCATCAGTGTTTTTGGGGGGTTGAGACGGGAGACCCAGTACTTC
>few|-|TRBV13|TRBJ1-2
CASSLGQGANYGYTF
TGTGCCAGCAGCTTAGGGCAAGGGGCTAACTATGGCTACACCTTC
>-|-|TRBV7-9|TRBJ1-6
CASSLSSYNSPLHF
TGTGCCAGCAGCCTGAGCTCCTATAATTCACCCCTCCACTTT
>-|TRBD2|TRBV6-5|TRBJ2-3
CASSSGGLAGPDTQYF
TGTGCCAGCAGTTCCGGGGGACTAGCGGGTCCCGATACGCAGTATTTT
>-|TRBD1|TRBV4-2|TRBJ2-1
CASSRTGTGGYNEQFF
TGTGCCAGCAGCCGAACCGGGACAGGGGGCTACAATGAGCAGTTCTTC
>-|TRBD1|TRBV19|TRBJ2-5
CASSNSPGQPQETQYF
TGTGCCAGTAGCAATTCACCGGGACAGCCCCAAGAGACCCAGTACTTC
>-|TRBD1|TRBV2|TRBJ1-6
CASSEIVTTGAISYNSPLHF
TGTGCCAGCAGTGAAATTGTCACGACAGGGGCGATTTCCTATAATTCACCCCTCCACTTT
>-|-|TRBV15|TRBJ1-4
CATSRDVRGGEKLFF
TGTGCCACCAGCAGAGATGTGCGGGGAGGTGAAAAACTGTTTTTT
>few|-|TRBV5-6|TRBJ2-5
CASSLGWANQETQYF
TGTGCCAGCAGCTTGGGGTGGGCAAACCAAGAGACCCAGTACTTC
>-|TRBD1|TRBV4-1|TRBJ1-3
CASSQDTTRGAGNTIYF
TGCGCCAGCAGCCAAGATACTACCAGGGGGGCTGGAAACACCATATATTTT